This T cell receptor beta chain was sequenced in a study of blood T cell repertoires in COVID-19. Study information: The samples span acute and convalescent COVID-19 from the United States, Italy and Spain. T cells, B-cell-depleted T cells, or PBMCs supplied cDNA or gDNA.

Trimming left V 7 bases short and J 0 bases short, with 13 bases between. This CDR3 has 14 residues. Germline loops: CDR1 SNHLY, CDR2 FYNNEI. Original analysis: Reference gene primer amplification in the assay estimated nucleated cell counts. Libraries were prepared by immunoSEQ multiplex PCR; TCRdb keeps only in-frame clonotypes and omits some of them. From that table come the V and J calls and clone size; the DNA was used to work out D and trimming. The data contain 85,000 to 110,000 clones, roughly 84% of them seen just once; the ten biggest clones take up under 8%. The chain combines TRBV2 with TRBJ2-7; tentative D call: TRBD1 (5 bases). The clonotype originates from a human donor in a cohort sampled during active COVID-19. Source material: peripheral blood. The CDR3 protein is CASTSSRDSYEQYF. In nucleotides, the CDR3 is TGTGCCAGCACAAGTAGCAGGGACTCCTACGAGCAGTACTTC.